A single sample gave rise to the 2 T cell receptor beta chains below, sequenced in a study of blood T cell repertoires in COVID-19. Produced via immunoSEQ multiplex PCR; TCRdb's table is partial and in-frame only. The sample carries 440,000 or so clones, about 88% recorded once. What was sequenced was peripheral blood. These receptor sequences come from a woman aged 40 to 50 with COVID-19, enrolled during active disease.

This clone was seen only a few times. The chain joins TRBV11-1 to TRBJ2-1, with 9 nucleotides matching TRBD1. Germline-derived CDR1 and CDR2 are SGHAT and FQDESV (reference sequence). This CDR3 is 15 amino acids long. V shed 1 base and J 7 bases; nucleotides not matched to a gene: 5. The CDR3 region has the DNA TGTGCCAGCAGCTTAGGAGGGACAGGGTGGAATGAGCAGTTCTTC. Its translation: CASSLGGTGWNEQFF.

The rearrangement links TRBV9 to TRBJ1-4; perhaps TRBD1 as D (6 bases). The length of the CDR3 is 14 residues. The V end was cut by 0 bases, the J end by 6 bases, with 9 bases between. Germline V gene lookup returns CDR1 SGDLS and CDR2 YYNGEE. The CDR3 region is CASSVAWGHEKLFF. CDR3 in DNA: TGTGCCAGCAGCGTAGCCTGGGGGCATGAAAAACTGTTTTTT.